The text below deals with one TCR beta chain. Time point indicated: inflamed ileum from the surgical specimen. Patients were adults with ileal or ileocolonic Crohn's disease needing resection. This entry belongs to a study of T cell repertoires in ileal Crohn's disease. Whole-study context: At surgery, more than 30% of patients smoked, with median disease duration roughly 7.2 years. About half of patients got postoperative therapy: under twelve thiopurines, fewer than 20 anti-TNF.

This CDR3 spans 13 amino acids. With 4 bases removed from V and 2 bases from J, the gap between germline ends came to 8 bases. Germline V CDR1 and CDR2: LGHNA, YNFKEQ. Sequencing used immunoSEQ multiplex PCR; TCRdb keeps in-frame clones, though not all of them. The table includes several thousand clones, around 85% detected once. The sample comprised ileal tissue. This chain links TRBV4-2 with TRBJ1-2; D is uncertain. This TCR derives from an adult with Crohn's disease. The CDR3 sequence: CASSPGGNYGYTF. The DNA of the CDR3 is TGTGCCAGCAGCCCGGGTGGGAACTATGGCTACACCTTC.